Given below is one T cell receptor beta chain in context. The V gene's germline CDR1 is MNHNS and CDR2 SASEGT. Trimming removed 4 bases at V and 2 bases at J, with 15 bases between. The CDR3 totals 15 residues. The data derive from a study of metastatic and nonmetastatic thyroid tumors. No patient had received any treatment before thyroid surgery. TCRdb re-called the PCR reads via MiXCR. The sample lists fewer than 25,000 clones, about 18% occurring once. The chain carries TRBV6-1 and TRBJ2-7; D ambiguous. Sequencing input: blood. The clonotype comes from a male donor with papillary thyroid cancer or a benign thyroid nodule (not recorded which). Some clones in this sample may be carry-over from other donors' samples. The CDR3 loop reads CASSVEPAPTYEQYF. The CDR3 bases are TGTGCCAGCAGTGTAGAGCCCGCACCGACCTACGAGCAGTACTTC.